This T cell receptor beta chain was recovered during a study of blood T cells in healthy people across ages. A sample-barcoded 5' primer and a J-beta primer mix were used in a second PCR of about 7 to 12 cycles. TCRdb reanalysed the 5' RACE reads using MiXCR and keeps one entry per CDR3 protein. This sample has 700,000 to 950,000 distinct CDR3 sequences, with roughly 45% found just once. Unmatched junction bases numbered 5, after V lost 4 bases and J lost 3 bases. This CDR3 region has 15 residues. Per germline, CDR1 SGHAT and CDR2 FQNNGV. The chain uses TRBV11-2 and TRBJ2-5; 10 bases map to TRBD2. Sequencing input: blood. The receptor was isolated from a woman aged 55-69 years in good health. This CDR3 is CASSWAGTSEETQYF. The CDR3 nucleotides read TGTGCCAGCAGCTGGGCCGGGACTAGCGAAGAGACCCAGTACTTC.